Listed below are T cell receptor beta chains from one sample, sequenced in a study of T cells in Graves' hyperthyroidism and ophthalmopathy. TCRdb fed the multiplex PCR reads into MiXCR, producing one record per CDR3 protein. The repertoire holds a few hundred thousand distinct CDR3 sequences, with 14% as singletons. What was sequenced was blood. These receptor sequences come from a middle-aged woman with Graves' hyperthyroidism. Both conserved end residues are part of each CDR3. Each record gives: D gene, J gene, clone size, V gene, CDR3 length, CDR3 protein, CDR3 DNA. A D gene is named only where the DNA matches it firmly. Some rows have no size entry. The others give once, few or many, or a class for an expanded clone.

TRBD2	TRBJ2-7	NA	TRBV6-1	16	CASRKTPLAGPYEQYF	TGTGCCAGCAGGAAGACCCCCCTAGCGGGGCCCTACGAGCAGTACTTC
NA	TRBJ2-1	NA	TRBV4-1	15	CASSQVPGSSYEQFF	TGCGCCAGCAGCCAAGTCCCCGGAAGCTCCTACGAGCAGTTCTTC
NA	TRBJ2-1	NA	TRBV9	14	CASSVAGQDHEQFF	TGTGCCAGCAGCGTAGCTGGGCAGGATCATGAGCAGTTCTTC
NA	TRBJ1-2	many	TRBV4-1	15	CASSQGLQVNYGYTF	TGCGCCAGCAGCCAAGGCCTCCAGGTTAACTATGGCTACACCTTC
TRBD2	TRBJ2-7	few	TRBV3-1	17	CASSQYLRGDLSYEQYF	TGTGCCAGCAGCCAGTACCTGCGGGGGGACTTGTCCTACGAGCAGTACTTC
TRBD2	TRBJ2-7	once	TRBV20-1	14	CSAPASGSSYEQYF	TGCAGTGCTCCAGCCAGCGGGAGCTCCTACGAGCAGTACTTC
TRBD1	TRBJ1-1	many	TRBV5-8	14	CASSLDRGHTEAFF	TGTGCCAGCAGCTTGGACAGGGGGCACACTGAAGCTTTCTTT
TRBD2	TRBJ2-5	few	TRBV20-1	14	CSAREAGVRETQYF	TGCAGTGCTAGAGAGGCGGGAGTTCGGGAGACCCAGTACTTC
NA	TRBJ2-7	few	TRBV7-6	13	CASSLESGNEQYF	TGTGCCAGCAGCTTAGAGTCGGGGAACGAGCAGTACTTC
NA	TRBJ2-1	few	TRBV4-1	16	CASSGHTQGSYNEQFF	TGCGCCAGCAGCGGCCATACTCAGGGCTCCTACAATGAGCAGTTCTTC
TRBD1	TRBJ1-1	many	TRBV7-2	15	CASSASGGSYTEAFF	TGTGCCAGCAGCGCCTCAGGGGGTTCGTACACTGAAGCTTTCTTT
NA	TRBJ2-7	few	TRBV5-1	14	CASSLKGEAYEQYF	TGCGCCAGCAGCTTGAAAGGGGAGGCCTACGAGCAGTACTTC